Listed below are T cell receptor beta chains from one sample, sequenced in a study of T cell responses to AZD1222 COVID-19 vaccine. This table comes from immunoSEQ multiplex PCR, and its TCRdb copy is limited to in-frame clones, with some not included. The repertoire has some 81,000 clones, under 95% of them found once; the top ten carry around a tenth. Sequences were derived from peripheral blood, sampled 28 days after the second AZD1222 dose. Source of these receptors: an adult who received the AZD1222 COVID-19 vaccine. The conserved cysteine and the conserved F or W are not part of the CDR3 here. Clone size appears in some rows only: once, few, many, or a class for an expanded clone.

. TRBJ1-2 TRBV11-1 ASSKTEFDGYT
. TRBJ1-5 TRBV5-1 ASSLYPGSNQPQH
once TRBJ2-1 TRBV7-3 ASSLGLDIYNEQF
. TRBJ2-7 TRBV13 ASSFRLADLGEQY
. TRBJ1-2 TRBV19 ASSDRRGRGNYGYT
. TRBJ1-2 TRBV2 ASSSVRWGEGGYT
. TRBJ2-7 TRBV25-1 ASRALRAGVNDEQY
. TRBJ1-4 TRBV12-3/TRBV12-4 ASSLGQGEKLF
once TRBJ2-1 TRBV5-1 ASSSQVSGRTDNEQF
. TRBJ2-5 TRBV28 ASSPAGLETQY
. TRBJ1-1 TRBV28 ASRSKTGRYTEAF
. TRBJ2-6 TRBV28 ASSLVRFYSGANVLT
. TRBJ2-3 TRBV7-2 ASSSRLEWDTQY
. TRBJ2-1 TRBV15 ATSRARGLDSYNEQF